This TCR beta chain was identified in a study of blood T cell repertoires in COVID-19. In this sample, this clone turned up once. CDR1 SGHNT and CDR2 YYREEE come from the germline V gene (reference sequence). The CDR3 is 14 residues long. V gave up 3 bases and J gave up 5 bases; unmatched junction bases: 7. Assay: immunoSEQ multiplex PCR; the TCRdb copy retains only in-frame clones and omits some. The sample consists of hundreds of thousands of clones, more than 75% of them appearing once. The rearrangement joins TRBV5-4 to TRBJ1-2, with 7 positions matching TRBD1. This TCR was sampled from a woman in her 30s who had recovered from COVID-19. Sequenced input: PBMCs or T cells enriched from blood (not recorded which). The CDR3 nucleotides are TGTGCCAGCAGCTATACAGGGGCAGAGTATGGCTACACCTTC. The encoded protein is CASSYTGAEYGYTF.